This T cell receptor beta chain was captured by sequencing in a study of cytomegalovirus exposure and HLA in healthy donors. Points on this clone: Its antigen is currently unknown.

Primers included in the PCR were 60 Vbeta and 13 Jbeta primers. TCRdb's table, derived via immunoSEQ multiplex PCR, lists solely in-frame clones and lacks some. The table lists 99,000 or so clones, about 75% of them singletons. This CDR3 has 15 amino acids. Germline V gene lookup returns CDR1 LGHNT and CDR2 FRNRAP. The V segment lost 0 bases and the J segment 0 bases; nucleotides outside the gene matches: 1. Findings of the study overall: Later work found that TCR association rates differed between HLA loci; DRB1 had the most and HLA-C the fewest. The study recorded 164 TCR beta chains that were cytomegalovirus-associated. A later analysis linked a missense variant in DCLRE1C to the trimming of TCR beta V and J genes.

This sequence originates from a man in his 60s in good health and CMV-seropositive. V usage is TRBV12-5 and J usage is TRBJ1-1; 7 bases line up with TRBD1. The sample comprised PBMCs. As DNA, the CDR3 is TGTGCTAGTGGTTTGGTACAGGGGCTGAACACTGAAGCTTTCTTT. It translates to CASGLVQGLNTEAFF.